There are many counts of the clone carrying this T cell receptor (beta chain). Its antigen remains unknown. The data were taken from a study of T-cell reconstitution after alpha-beta-depleted transplantation in children. General study points: The study reportedly traced alpha-beta T cells about two months after transplant to several hundred expanded graft clones. Recipient T cells and thymic progenitors that survived gave rise to the high TCRbeta diversity observed at day 60 in some patients.

Unique molecular identifiers were used to barcode this TCRbeta library. TCRdb called the PCR reads again in MiXCR, with one record for every CDR3 protein. The table includes fewer than 350,000 distinct CDR3 sequences, roughly 11% detected once. Sequencing was performed on peripheral blood, taken 180 days after TCRalphabeta/CD19-depleted stem cell transplant. The clonotype was recovered from a male patient between 2 and 10 years old who had a stem cell transplant for chronic granulomatous disease, so the T cells may come from the graft donor.

The CDR3 is CASSQGQGAPDTQYF. The CDR3 DNA sequence: TGTGCCAGCAGCCAGGGACAGGGGGCGCCTGATACGCAGTATTTT. The rearrangement joins TRBV5-5 to TRBJ2-3, with TRBD1 matching 12 bases. V lost 4 bases, J lost 6 bases, and 6 bases stayed unmatched. Germline V gives CDR1 SGHKS, CDR2 YYEKEE (reference sequence). The CDR3 spans 15 residues.